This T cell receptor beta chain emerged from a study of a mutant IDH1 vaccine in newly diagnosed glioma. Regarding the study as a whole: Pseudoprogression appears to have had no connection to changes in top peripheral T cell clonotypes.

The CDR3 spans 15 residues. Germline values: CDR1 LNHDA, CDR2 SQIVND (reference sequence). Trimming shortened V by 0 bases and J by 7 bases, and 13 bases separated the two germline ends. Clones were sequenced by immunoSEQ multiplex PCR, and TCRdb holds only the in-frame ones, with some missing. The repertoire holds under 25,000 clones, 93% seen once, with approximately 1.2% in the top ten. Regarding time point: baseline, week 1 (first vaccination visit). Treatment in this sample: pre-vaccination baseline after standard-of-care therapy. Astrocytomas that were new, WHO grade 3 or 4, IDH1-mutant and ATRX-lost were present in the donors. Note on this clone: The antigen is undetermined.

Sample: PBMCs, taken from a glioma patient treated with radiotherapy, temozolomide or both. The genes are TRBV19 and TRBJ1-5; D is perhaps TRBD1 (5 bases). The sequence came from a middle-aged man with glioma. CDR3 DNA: TGTGCCAGTAGTATAGATCATCCAGGGCGGCAGCCCCAGCATTTT. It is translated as CASSIDHPGRQPQHF.